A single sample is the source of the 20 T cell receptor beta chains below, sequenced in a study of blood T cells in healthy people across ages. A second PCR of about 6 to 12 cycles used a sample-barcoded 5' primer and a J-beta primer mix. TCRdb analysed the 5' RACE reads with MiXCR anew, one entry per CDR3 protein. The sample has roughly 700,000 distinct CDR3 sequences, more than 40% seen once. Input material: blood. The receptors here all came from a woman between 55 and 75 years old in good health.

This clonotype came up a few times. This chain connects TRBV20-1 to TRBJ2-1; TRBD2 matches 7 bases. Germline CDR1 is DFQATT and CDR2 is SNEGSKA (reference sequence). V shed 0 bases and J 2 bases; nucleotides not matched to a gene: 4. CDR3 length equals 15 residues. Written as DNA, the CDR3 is TGCAGTGCTAGAGAATTCGGACTAGCCTACAATGAGCAGTTCTTC. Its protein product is CSAREFGLAYNEQFF.

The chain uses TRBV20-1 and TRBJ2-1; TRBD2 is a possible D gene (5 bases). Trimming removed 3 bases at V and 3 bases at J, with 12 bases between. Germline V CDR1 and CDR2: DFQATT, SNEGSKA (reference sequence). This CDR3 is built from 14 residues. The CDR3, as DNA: TGCAGTGCTAGTGACCCAAGCGGCTACAATGAGCAGTTCTTC. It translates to CSASDPSGYNEQFF.

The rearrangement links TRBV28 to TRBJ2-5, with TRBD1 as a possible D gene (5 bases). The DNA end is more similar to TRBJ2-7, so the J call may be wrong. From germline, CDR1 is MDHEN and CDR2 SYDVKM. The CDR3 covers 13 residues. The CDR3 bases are TGTGCCAGCGGAGACGACAGTAGGAACGAGCAGTACTTC. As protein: CASGDDSRNEQYF.

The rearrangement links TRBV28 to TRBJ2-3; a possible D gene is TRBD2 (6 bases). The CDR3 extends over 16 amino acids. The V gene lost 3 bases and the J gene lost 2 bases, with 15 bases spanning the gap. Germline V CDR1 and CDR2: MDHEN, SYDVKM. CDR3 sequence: CASSLGDFMYTDTQYF. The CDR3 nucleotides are TGTGCCAGCAGTTTGGGGGACTTCATGTACACAGATACGCAGTATTTT.

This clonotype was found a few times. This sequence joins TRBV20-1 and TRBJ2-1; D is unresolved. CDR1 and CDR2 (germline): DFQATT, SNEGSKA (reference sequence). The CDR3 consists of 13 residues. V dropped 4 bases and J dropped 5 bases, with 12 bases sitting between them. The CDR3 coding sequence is TGCAGTGCTACCGGGCCCTGGGACAATGAGCAGTTCTTC. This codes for CSATGPWDNEQFF.

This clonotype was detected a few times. CDR3 nucleotides: TGCAGTGCTAGAGCGGGACCCCATGGAGATACGCAGTATTTT. Translating gives CSARAGPHGDTQYF. V gene TRBV20-1 combines with J gene TRBJ2-3, with D perhaps assigned TRBD1 or TRBD2 (5 bases each). Germline V gene lookup returns CDR1 DFQATT and CDR2 SNEGSKA (reference sequence). Trimming removed 1 base at V and 5 bases at J, with 13 bases between. The CDR3 length is 14 residues.

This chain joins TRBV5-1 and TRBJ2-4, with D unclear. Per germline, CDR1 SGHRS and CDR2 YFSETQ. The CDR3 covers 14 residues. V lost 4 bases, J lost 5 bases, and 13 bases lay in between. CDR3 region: CASSRSWIENIQYF. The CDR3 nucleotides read TGCGCCAGCAGCCGATCCTGGATTGAAAACATTCAGTACTTC.

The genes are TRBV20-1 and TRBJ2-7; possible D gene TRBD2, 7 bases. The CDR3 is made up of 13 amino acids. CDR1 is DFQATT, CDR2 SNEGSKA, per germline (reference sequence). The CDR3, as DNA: TGCAGGGGGGGGGGCCTTCCCCCCCACGAGCAGTACTTC. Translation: CRGGGLPPHEQYF.

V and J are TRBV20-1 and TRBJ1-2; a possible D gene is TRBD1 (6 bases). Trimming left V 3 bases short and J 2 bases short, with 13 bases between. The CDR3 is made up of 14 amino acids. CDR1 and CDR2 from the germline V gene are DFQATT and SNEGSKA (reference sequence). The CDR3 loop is CSARGRGGNYGYTF. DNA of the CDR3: TGCAGTGCTAGGGGCAGGGGAGGGAACTATGGCTACACCTTC.

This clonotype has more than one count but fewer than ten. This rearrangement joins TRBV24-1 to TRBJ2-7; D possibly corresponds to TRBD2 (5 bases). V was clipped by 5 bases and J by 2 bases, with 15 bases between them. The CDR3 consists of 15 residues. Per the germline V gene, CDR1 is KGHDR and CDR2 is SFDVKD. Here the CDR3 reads CATSASGSGAYEQYF. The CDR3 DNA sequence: TGTGCCACCAGTGCTTCTGGCAGCGGCGCCTACGAGCAGTACTTC.

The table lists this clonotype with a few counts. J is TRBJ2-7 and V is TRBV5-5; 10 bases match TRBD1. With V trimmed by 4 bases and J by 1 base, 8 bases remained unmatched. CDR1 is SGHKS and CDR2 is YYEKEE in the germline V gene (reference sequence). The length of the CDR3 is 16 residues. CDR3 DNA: TGTGCCAGCAGCCGTAGACAGGGGGCTCGGTCCTACGAGCAGTACTTC. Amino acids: CASSRRQGARSYEQYF.

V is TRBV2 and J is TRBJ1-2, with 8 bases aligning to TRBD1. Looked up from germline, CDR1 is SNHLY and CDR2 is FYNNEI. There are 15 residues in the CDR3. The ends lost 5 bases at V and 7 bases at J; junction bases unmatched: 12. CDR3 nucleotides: TGTGCCAGCAGTCAAGACCCAGGGGGCGCCGGTGGCTACACCTTC. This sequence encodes CASSQDPGGAGGYTF.

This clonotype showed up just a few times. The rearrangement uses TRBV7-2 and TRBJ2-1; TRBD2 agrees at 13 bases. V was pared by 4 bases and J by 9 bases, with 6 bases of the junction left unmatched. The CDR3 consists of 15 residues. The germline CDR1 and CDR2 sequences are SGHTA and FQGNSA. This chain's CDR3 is CASSYGLAGDGEQFF. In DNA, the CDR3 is TGTGCCAGCAGCTACGGACTAGCGGGAGACGGTGAGCAGTTCTTC.

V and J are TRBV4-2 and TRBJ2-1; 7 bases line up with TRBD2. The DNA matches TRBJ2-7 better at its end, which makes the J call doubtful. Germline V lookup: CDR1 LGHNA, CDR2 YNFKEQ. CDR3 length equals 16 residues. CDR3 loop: CASSQREGLTYNEQYF. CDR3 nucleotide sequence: TGTGCCAGCAGCCAAAGGGAGGGACTCACCTACAATGAGCAGTACTTC.

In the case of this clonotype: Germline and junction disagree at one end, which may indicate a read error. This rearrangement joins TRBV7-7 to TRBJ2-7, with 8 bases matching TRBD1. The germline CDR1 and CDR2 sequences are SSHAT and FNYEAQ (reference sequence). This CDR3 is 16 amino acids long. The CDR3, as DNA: TGTGCTAGCAGCTTAGCGGAAGCAGGGGGCTTGGACGAGCAGTACTTC. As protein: CASSLAEAGGLDEQYF. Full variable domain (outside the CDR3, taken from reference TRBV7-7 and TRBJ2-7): GAGVSQSPRYKVTKRGQDVTLRCDPISSHATLYWYQQALGQGPEFLTYFNYEAQPDKSGLPSDRFSAERPEGSISTLTIQRTEQRDSAMYRCASSLAEAGGLDEQYFGPGTRLTVT.

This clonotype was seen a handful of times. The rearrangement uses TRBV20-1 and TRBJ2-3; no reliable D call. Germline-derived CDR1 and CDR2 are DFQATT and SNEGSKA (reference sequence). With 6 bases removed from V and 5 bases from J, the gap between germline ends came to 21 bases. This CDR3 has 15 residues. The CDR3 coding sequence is TGCAGTGCGACCGGGTACTATTTTCATCAAGATACGCAGTATTTT. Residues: CSATGYYFHQDTQYF.

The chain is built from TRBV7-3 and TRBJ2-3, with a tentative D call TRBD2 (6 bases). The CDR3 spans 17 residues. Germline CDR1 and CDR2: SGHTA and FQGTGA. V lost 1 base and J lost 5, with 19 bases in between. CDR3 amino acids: CASSLRARAGGRDTQYF. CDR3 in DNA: TGTGCCAGCAGCTTAAGGGCCCGGGCCGGAGGGAGAGATACGCAGTATTTT. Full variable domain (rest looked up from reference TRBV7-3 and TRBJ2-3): GAGVSQTPSNKVTEKGKYVELRCDPISGHTALYWYRQSLGQGPEFLIYFQGTGAADDSGLPNDRFFAVRPEGSVSTLKIQRTERGDSAVYLCASSLRARAGGRDTQYFGPGTRLTVL.

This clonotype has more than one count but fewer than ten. The DNA for the CDR3 is TGTGCCAGCAGCCAAGGGAGTGGTAACTCTGGGGCCAACGTCCTGACTTTC. It encodes CASSQGSGNSGANVLTF. The genes are TRBV9 and TRBJ2-6, with a weak D call TRBD2 (5 bases). Germline V gene data show CDR1 as SGDLS and CDR2 as YYNGEE. The CDR3 is 17 amino acids. V was pared by 4 bases and J by 0 bases, with 14 bases between.

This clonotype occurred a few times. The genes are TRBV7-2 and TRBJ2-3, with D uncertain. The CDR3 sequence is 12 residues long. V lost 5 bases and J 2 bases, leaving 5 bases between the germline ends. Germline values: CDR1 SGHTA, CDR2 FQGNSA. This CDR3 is CASSRATDTQYF. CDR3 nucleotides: TGTGCCAGCAGCCGTGCCACAGATACGCAGTATTTT.

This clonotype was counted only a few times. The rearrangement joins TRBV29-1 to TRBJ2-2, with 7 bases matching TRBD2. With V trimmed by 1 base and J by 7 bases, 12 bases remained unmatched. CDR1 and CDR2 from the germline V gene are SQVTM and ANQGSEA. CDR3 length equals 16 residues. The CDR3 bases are TGCAGCGTTGAAGTGGGCGGGAGTGTCGGGTACGGGGAGCTGTTTTTT. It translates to CSVEVGGSVGYGELFF.